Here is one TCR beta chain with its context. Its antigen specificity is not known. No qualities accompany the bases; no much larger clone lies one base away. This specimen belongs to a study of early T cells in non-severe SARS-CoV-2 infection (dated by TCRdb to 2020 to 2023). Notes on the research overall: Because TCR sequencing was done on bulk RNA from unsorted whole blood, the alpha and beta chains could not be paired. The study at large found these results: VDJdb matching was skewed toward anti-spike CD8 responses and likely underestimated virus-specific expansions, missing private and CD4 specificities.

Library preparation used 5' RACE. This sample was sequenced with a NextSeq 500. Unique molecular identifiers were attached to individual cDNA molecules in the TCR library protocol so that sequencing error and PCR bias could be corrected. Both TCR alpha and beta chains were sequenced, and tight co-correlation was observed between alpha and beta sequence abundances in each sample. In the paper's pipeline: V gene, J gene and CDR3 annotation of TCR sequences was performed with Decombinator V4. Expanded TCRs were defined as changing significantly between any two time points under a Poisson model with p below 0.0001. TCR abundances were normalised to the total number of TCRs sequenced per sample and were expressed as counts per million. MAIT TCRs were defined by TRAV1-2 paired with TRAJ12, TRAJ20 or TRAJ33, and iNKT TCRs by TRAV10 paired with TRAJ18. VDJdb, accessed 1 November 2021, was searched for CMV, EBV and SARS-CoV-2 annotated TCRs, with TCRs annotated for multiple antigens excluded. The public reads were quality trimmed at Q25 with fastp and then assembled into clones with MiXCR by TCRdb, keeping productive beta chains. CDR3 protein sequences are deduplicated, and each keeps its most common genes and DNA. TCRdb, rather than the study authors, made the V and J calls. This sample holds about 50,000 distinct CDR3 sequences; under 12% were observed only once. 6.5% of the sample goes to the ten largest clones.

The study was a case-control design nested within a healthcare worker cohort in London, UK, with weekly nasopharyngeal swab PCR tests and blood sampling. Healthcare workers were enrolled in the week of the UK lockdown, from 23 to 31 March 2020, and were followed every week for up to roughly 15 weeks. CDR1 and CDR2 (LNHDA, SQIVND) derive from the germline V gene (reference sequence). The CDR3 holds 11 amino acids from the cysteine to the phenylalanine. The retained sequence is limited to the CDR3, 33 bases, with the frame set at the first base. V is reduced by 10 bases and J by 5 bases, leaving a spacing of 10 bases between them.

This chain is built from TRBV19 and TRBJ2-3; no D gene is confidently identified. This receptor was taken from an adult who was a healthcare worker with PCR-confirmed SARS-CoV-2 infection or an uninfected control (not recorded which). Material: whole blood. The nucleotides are TGTGCCACCACAATGGAAGATACGCAGTATTTT. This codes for CATTMEDTQYF.